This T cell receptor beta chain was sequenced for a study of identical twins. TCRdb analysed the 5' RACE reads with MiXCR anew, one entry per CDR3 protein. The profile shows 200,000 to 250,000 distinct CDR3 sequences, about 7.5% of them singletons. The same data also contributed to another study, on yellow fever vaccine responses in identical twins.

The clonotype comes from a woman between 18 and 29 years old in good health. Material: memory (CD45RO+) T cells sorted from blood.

The CDR3 nucleotides are TGTGCCAGCAGTGAATTGGGACAGGGGGAATCACCCCTCCACTTT. This translates into CASSELGQGESPLHF. This rearrangement joins TRBV2 to TRBJ1-6, with 11 bases aligning to TRBD1. With V trimmed by 2 bases and J by 10 bases, 4 bases remained unmatched. There are 15 residues in the CDR3. Germline CDR1 is SNHLY and CDR2 is FYNNEI.